This entry features one T cell receptor (beta chain) sequence. The data were produced by immunoSEQ multiplex PCR, yet TCRdb's version contains in-frame clones alone and is incomplete. The sample has 90,000 or so clones; 90% to 95% are singletons. Looked up from germline, CDR1 is MNHNS and CDR2 is SASEGT. This CDR3 contains 15 residues. J was trimmed by 3 bases and V by 4 bases; bases with no gene match: 8. This sample was included in a study of OX40 agonist ivuxolimab in advanced cancers. Across the whole study: The study gave patients intravenous ivuxolimab at 0.01 to 10 mg/kg every 2 weeks. The dose-escalation group included hepatocellular carcinoma, melanoma, renal cell carcinoma and head and neck cancer. Participants, around 80% male, averaged roughly 60 years of age, ranging from roughly 20 to 80. Partial responses were achieved by three patients: one hepatocellular carcinoma, two cutaneous melanoma.

The chain links TRBV6-1 to TRBJ2-7; 8 bases fit TRBD1. The sequence derives from an adult with an advanced solid tumor such as melanoma, head and neck, liver or kidney cancer. The sequencing used CD4+ or CD8+ T cells sorted from blood, collected in a trial of the OX40 agonist ivuxolimab. CDR3 protein: CASSASRQGFYEQYF. CDR3 nucleotides: TGTGCCAGCAGTGCCTCGCGACAGGGGTTCTACGAGCAGTACTTC.